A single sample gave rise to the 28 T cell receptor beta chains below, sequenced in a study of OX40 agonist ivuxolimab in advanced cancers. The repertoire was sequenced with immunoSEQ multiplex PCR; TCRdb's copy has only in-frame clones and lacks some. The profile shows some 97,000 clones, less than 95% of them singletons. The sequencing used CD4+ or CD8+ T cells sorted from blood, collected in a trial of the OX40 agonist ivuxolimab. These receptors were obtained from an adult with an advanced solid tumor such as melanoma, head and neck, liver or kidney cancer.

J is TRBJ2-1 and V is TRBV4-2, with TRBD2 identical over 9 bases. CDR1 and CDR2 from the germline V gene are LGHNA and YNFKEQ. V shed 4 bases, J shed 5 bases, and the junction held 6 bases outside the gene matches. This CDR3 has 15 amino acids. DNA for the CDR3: TGTGCCAGCAGCCTCTTCTCTAGCGGGGACAATGAGCAGTTCTTC. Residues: CASSLFSSGDNEQFF.

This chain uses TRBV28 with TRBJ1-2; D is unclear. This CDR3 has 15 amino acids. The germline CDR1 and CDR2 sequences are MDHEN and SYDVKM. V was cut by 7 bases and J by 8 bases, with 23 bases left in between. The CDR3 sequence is CASMVAFPISGGYTF. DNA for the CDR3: TGTGCCAGCATGGTAGCATTTCCAATCTCAGGAGGCTACACCTTC.

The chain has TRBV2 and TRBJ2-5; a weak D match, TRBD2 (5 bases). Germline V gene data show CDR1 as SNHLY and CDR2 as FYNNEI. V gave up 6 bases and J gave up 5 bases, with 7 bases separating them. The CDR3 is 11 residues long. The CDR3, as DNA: TGTGCCAGCAGCCGAGGGGAGACCCAGTACTTC. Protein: CASSRGETQYF.

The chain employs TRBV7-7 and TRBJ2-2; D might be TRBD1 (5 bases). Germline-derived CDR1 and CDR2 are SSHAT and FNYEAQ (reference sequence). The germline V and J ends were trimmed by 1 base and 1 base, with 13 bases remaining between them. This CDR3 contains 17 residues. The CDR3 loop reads CASSLVAGQGNTGELFF. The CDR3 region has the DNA TGTGCCAGCAGCTTAGTGGCCGGCCAGGGGAACACCGGGGAGCTGTTTTTT.

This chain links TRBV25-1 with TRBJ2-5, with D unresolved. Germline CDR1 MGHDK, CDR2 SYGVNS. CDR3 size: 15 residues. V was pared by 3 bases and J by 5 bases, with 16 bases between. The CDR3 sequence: CASSDGSGLGETQYF. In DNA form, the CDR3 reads TGTGCCAGCAGTGACGGGTCGGGCCTGGGGGAGACCCAGTACTTC.

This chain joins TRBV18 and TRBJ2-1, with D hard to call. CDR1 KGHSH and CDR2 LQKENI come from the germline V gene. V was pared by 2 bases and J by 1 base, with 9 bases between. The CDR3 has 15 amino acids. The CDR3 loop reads CASSPVGSSYNEQFF. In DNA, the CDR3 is TGTGCCAGCTCACCAGTAGGATCTTCCTACAATGAGCAGTTCTTC.

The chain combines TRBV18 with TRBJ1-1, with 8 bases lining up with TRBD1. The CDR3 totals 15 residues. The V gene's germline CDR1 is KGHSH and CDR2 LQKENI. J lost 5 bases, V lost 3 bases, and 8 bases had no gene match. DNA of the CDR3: TGTGCCAGCTCACCCTCGGCAGGGGGCACGACTGAAGCTTTCTTT. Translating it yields CASSPSAGGTTEAFF.

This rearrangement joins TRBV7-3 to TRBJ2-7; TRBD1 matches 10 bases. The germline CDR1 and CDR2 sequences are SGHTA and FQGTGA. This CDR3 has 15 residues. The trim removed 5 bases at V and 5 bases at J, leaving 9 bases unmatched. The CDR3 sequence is CASSVSGTGVNEQYF. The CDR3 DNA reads TGTGCCAGCAGCGTTTCCGGGACAGGGGTTAACGAGCAGTACTTC.

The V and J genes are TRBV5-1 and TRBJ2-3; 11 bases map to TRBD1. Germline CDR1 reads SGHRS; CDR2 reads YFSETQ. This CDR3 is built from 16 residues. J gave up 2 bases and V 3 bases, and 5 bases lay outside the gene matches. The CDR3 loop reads CASSSGTGGNTDTQYF. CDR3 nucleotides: TGCGCCAGCAGCTCCGGGACAGGGGGGAACACAGATACGCAGTATTTT.

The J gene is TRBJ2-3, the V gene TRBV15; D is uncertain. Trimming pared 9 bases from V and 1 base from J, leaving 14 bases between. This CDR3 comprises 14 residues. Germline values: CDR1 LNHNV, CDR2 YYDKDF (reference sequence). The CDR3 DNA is TGTGCCACGAGACCCGGATTTGGCACAGATACGCAGTATTTT. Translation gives CATRPGFGTDTQYF.

CDR3 in DNA: TGTGCCAGCAGTTACGGCGGGAGATCAGATACGCAGTATTTT. Protein sequence: CASSYGGRSDTQYF. The rearrangement joins TRBV6-5 to TRBJ2-3, with TRBD2 identical over 7 bases. After removal of 2 bases from V and 4 bases from J, the junction contained 3 bases not matched to a gene. Per the germline V gene, CDR1 is MNHEY and CDR2 is SVGAGI. The CDR3 runs to 14 residues.

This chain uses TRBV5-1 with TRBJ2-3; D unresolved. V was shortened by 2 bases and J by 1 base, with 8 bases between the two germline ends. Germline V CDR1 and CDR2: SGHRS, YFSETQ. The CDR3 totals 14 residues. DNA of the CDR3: TGCGCCAGCAGCTTTGGGGATGGCACAGATACGCAGTATTTT. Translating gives CASSFGDGTDTQYF.

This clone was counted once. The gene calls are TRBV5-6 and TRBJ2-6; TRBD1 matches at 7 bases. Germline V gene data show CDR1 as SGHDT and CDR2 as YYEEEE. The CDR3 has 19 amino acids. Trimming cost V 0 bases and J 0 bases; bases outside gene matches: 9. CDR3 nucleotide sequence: TGTGCCAGCAGCTTGGGTATTCAGGGGGTAAGCTCTGGGGCCAACGTCCTGACTTTC. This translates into CASSLGIQGVSSGANVLTF.

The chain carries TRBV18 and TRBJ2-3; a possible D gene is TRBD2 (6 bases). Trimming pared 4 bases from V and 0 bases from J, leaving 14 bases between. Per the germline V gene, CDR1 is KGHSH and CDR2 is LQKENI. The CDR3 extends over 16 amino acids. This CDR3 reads CASSQRLGVSTDTQYF. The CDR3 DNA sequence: TGTGCCAGCTCACAGAGACTAGGGGTGAGCACAGATACGCAGTATTTT.

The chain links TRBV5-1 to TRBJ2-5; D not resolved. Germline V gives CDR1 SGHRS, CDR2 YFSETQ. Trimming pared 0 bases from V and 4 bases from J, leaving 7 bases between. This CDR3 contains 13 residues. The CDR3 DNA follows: TGCGCCAGCAGCTTGGGGCCAGTAGAGACCCAGTACTTC. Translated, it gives CASSLGPVETQYF.

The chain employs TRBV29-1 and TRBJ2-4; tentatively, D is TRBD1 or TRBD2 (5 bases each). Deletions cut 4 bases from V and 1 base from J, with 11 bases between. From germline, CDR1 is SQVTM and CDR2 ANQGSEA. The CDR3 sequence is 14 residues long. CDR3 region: CSVALGTAKNIQYF. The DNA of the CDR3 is TGCAGCGTTGCTTTAGGGACGGCCAAAAACATTCAGTACTTC.

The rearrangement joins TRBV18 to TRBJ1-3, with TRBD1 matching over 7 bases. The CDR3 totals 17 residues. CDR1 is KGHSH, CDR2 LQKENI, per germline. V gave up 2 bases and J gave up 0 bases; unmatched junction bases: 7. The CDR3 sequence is CASSPTGQESSGNTIYF. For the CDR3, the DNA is TGTGCCAGCTCACCAACCGGACAGGAAAGCTCTGGAAACACCATATATTTT.

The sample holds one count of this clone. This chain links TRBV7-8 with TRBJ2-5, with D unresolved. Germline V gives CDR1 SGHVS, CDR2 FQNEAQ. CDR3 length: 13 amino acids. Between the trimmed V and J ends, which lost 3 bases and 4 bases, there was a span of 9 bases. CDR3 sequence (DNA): TGTGCCAGCAGCTTTGGATTACCAGAGACCCAGTACTTC. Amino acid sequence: CASSFGLPETQYF.

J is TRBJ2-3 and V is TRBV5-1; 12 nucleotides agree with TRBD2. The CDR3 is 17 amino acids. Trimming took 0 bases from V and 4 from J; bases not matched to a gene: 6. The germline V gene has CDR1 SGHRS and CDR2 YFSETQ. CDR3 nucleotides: TGCGCCAGCAGCTTGGCATTGACTAGCGGGAGCCCAGATACGCAGTATTTT. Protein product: CASSLALTSGSPDTQYF.

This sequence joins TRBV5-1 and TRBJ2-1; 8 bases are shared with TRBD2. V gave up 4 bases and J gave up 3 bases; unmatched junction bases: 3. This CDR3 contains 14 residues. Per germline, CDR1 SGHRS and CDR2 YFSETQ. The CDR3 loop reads CASSKGTSYNEQFF. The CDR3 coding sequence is TGCGCCAGCAGCAAAGGGACTAGCTACAATGAGCAGTTCTTC.

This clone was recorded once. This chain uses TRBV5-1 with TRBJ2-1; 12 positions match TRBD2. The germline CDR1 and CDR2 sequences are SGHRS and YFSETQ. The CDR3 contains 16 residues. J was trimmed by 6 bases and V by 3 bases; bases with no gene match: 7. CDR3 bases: TGCGCCAGCAGCTCCCTAGCGGGAGGGTGGGGCAATGAGCAGTTCTTC. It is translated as CASSSLAGGWGNEQFF.

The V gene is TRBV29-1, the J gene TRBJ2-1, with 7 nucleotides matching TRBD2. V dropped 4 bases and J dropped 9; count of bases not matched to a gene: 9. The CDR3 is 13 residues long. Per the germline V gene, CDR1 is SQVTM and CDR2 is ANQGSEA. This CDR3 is CSVASGTHSEQFF. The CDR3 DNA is TGCAGCGTTGCCAGCGGGACCCATTCTGAGCAGTTCTTC.

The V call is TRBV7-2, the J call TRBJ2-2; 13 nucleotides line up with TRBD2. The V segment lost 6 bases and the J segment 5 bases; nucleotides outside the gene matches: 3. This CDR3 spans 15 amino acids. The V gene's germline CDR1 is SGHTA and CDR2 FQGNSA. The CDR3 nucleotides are TGTGCCAGCAGTCCGGGACTAGCGGGAACCGGGGAGCTGTTTTTT. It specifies CASSPGLAGTGELFF.

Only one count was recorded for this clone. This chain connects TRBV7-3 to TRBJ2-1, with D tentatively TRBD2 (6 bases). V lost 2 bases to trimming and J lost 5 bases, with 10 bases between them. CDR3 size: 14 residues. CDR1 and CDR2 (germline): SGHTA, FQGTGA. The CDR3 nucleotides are TGTGCCAGCAGCTTACGGCGGGGTGACAATGAGCAGTTCTTC. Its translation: CASSLRRGDNEQFF.

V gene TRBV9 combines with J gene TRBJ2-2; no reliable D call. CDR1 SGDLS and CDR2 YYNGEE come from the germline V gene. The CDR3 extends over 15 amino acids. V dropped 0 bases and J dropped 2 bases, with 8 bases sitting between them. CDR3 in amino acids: CASSVAAVNTGELFF. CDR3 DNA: TGTGCCAGCAGCGTAGCCGCGGTCAACACCGGGGAGCTGTTTTTT. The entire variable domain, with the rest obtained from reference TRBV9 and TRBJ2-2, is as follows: DSGVTQTPKHLITATGQRVTLRCSPRSGDLSVYWYQQSLDQGLQFLIQYYNGEERAKGNILERFSAQQFPDLHSELNLSSLELGDSALYFCASSVAAVNTGELFFGEGSRLTVL.

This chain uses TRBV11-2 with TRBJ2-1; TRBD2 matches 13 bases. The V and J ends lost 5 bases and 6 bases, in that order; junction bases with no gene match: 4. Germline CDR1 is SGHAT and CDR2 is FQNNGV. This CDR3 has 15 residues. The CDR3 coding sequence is TGTGCCAGCAGCACAGGACTAGCGGGAGTCAATGAGCAGTTCTTC. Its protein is CASSTGLAGVNEQFF.

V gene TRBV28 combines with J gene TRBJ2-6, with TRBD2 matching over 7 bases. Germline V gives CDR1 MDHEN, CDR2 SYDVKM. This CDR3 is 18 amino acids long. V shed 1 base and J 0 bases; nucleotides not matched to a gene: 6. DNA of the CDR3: TGTGCCAGCAGTTTATTCGGGAGGAGTTCCTCTGGGGCCAACGTCCTGACTTTC. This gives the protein CASSLFGRSSSGANVLTF.

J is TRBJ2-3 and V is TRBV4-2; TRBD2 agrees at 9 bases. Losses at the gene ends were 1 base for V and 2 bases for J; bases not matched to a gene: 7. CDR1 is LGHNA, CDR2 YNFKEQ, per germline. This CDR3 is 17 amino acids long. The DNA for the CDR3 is TGTGCCAGCAGCCAAGGAACCGGGACTAGCCCCACAGATACGCAGTATTTT. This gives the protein CASSQGTGTSPTDTQYF.